Below are 13 T cell receptor beta chains sequenced from a single sample in a study of blood T cell repertoires in COVID-19. Assay: immunoSEQ multiplex PCR; the TCRdb copy retains only in-frame clones and omits some. Of about 220,000 clones listed, about nine tenths were seen once; the top ten hold just over 2.5%. The sample comprised PBMCs or T cells enriched from blood (not recorded which). These receptors were taken from a woman younger than 45 with acute COVID-19.

This clone turned up a few times. The V and J genes are TRBV25-1 and TRBJ2-1; the match to TRBD1 covers 7 bases. Trimming cost V 9 bases and J 4 bases; bases outside gene matches: 15. CDR3 size: 16 residues. CDR1 is MGHDK and CDR2 is SYGVNS in the germline V gene. Here the CDR3 DNA reads TGTGCCAGGGCCGACTATCAAGGGGGCTTTTACAATGAGCAGTTCTTC. Its protein product is CARADYQGGFYNEQFF.

V usage is TRBV4-1 and J usage is TRBJ1-4, with 10 bases that match TRBD1. CDR3 length: 19 amino acids. CDR1 and CDR2 (germline): MGHRA, YSYEKL. V shed 0 bases, J shed 10 bases, and the junction held 17 bases outside the gene matches. The CDR3: CASSQDRGTGESGTGKLFF. In nucleotides, the CDR3 is TGCGCCAGCAGCCAAGATCGGGGGACAGGGGAGAGCGGTACGGGAAAACTGTTTTTT.

V and J are TRBV2 and TRBJ2-7, with 7 bases matching TRBD1. The ends lost 8 bases at V and 0 bases at J; junction bases unmatched: 7. The germline gives CDR1 SNHLY, CDR2 FYNNEI. The CDR3 contains 14 residues. CDR3 residues: CASDPGQSSYEQYF. CDR3 in DNA: TGTGCCAGCGACCCGGGACAGAGCTCCTACGAGCAGTACTTC.

This clone is judged medium-sized (0.01 to 0.1%). This rearrangement joins TRBV7-9 to TRBJ1-1; 8 bases are a match to TRBD1. The CDR3 contains 13 residues. V was pared by 0 bases and J by 11 bases, with 5 bases of the junction left unmatched. Looked up from germline, CDR1 is SEHNR and CDR2 is FQNEAQ (reference sequence). CDR3 nucleotide sequence: TGTGCCAGCAGCTTAGCCGACAGGGGCGCCGCTTTCTTT. Translating gives CASSLADRGAAFF.

V and J are TRBV6-5 and TRBJ2-1; TRBD2 agrees at 8 bases. V gave up 0 bases and J gave up 8 bases; unmatched junction bases: 9. CDR3 size: 16 residues. The germline V gene encodes CDR1 MNHEY and CDR2 SVGAGI. CDR3 region: CASSYSRPSGGHEQFF. The CDR3 DNA reads TGTGCCAGCAGTTACTCGAGACCCAGCGGGGGACATGAGCAGTTCTTC.

This clone was seen a few times. The chain combines TRBV5-6 with TRBJ2-7; D is perhaps TRBD1 (5 bases). CDR1 and CDR2 (germline): SGHDT, YYEEEE. The CDR3 totals 12 residues. The V end was cut by 0 bases, the J end by 5 bases, with 6 bases between. CDR3 region: CASSLEGDEQYF. The CDR3 nucleotides are TGTGCCAGCAGCTTGGAAGGGGACGAGCAGTACTTC.

CDR3 coding DNA: TGTGCCAGCAGCCATAGGGGGGGACGGAACACTGAAGCTTTCTTT. Encoded protein: CASSHRGGRNTEAFF. The chain has TRBV7-2 and TRBJ1-1; D possibly corresponds to TRBD1 (6 bases). In germline, CDR1 is SGHTA, CDR2 FQGNSA. The length of the CDR3 is 15 residues. V shed 5 bases and J shed 1 base, with 14 bases lying between them.

In DNA form, the CDR3 reads TGTGCCATCCGACTGAACGGAAACACCATATATTTT. Protein product: CAIRLNGNTIYF. The chain carries TRBV7-2 and TRBJ1-3, with D hard to call. Germline assignment: CDR1 SGHTA and CDR2 FQGNSA. The CDR3 is 12 residues long. Deletions cut 10 bases from V and 4 bases from J, with 11 bases between.

This sequence joins TRBV6-5 and TRBJ1-1, with a tentative D call TRBD1 (5 bases). Trimming pared 6 bases from V and 1 base from J, leaving 15 bases between. This CDR3 is 15 amino acids long. Germline CDR1 reads MNHEY; CDR2 reads SVGAGI. CDR3 region: CASRPRVSGNTEAFF. CDR3 DNA sequence: TGTGCCAGCAGACCCAGGGTCTCCGGGAACACTGAAGCTTTCTTT.

J is TRBJ1-2 and V is TRBV5-1; 10 bases match TRBD1. The trim removed 5 bases at V and 8 bases at J, leaving 12 bases unmatched. The CDR3 sequence is 15 residues long. Germline CDR1 and CDR2: SGHRS and YFSETQ. The CDR3 loop is CASSYMGDRGEGYTF. DNA for the CDR3: TGCGCCAGCAGTTATATGGGGGACAGGGGTGAAGGCTACACCTTC.

This chain connects TRBV4-1 to TRBJ1-4, with 10 bases matching TRBD1. V was clipped by 4 bases and J by 8 bases; unmatched bases: 28. The germline gives CDR1 MGHRA, CDR2 YSYEKL. CDR3 length equals 22 residues. The CDR3 bases are TGCGCCAGCAGCCTGCCTCGGTTTATGACGACTCTGGCGACAGGGGGCAGGGAAAAACTGTTTTTT. It yields the protein CASSLPRFMTTLATGGREKLFF.

The chain recombines TRBV19 with TRBJ1-2; tentatively, D is TRBD1 (5 bases). The CDR3 totals 13 residues. CDR1 is LNHDA, CDR2 SQIVND, per germline (reference sequence). Between the trimmed V and J ends, which lost 5 bases and 2 bases, there was a span of 9 bases. The CDR3 DNA is TGTGCCAGTAGTTGGGGCTCCAACTATGGCTACACCTTC. It yields the protein CASSWGSNYGYTF.

This clone has a single count. The CDR3 DNA follows: TGCACTCCCAGGGGTGGACCAGAAGCTTTCTTT. Translating gives CTPRGGPEAFF. This sequence joins TRBV20-1 and TRBJ1-1; D perhaps matches TRBD1 (6 bases). Germline V gene data show CDR1 as DFQATT and CDR2 as SNEGSKA (reference sequence). The CDR3 length is 11 residues.